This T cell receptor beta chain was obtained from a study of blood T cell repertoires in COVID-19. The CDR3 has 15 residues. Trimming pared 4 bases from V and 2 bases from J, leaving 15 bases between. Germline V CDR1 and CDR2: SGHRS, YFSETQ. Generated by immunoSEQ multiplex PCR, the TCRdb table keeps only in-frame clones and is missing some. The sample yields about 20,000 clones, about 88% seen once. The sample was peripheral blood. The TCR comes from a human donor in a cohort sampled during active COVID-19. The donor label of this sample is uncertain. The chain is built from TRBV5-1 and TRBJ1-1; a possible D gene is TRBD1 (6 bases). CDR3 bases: TGCGCCAGCAGCCCCGAAGGACAGCCAAACACTGAAGCTTTCTTT. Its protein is CASSPEGQPNTEAFF.